This T cell receptor beta chain originates from a study of beta chain features in type 1 diabetes. Study results and caveats: Moderately but significantly shorter TCRB CDR3s were found in Type 1 diabetes patients in all four CD4+ subsets. Patients with type 1 diabetes carried fewer insertions and had more deletions at their VDJ junctions.

This clone was counted a few times. Its antigen is undetermined. As every portion of the isolated RNA was reverse transcribed, the sequencing read expressed TCRB transcripts. Using immunoSEQ multiplex PCR, the repertoire was profiled, and TCRdb retains in-frame clones only, with some absent. The data show over 120,000 clones, 9.2% seen once. The receptor comes from a man younger than 30 in good health. Sequenced material: central memory CD4+ T cells from blood.

The CDR3 region is CASRKPGQGTYEQYF. In DNA, the CDR3 is TGTGCCAGCAGAAAACCGGGACAGGGGACCTACGAGCAGTACTTC. The chain couples TRBV28 to TRBJ2-7, with TRBD1 matching 10 bases. V trimming: 6 bases; J trimming: 2 bases; junction bases outside the gene matches: 7. The CDR3 totals 15 residues. CDR1 is MDHEN and CDR2 is SYDVKM in the germline V gene.